This passage covers 18 T cell receptor beta chains from one sample sequenced in a study of T cells after yellow fever vaccination. TCRdb redid the calling of the 5' RACE reads with MiXCR, one entry per CDR3 protein. The sample consists of under 600,000 distinct CDR3 sequences, approximately 12% of them appearing once. The sample here was PBMCs, taken on the day of the yellow fever booster vaccination. The receptors here all came from a young man who received the YFV17D yellow fever vaccine.

This clonotype appeared a few times. The chain carries TRBV28 and TRBJ1-5; D gene unclear. The CDR3 sequence is 14 residues long. CDR1 is MDHEN, CDR2 SYDVKM, per germline. V lost 3 bases and J lost 6, with 12 bases in between. The chain's CDR3 is CASSFGVKVQPQHF. In DNA, the CDR3 is TGTGCCAGCAGTTTTGGGGTTAAGGTTCAGCCCCAGCATTTT.

In its sample, this clonotype was seen a few times. The chain joins TRBV5-1 to TRBJ1-1; tentatively, D is TRBD1 (6 bases). This CDR3 spans 16 amino acids. Germline CDR1 and CDR2: SGHRS and YFSETQ. Trimming shortened V by 8 bases and J by 1 base, and 21 bases separated the two germline ends. The CDR3 reads CARGRTGFRANTEAFF. The CDR3 coding sequence is TGCGCCAGGGGCAGAACAGGGTTCAGGGCGAACACTGAAGCTTTCTTT.

The rearrangement links TRBV5-1 to TRBJ2-1; D unclear. The CDR3 runs 14 residues. Trimming removed 4 bases at V and 7 bases at J, with 15 bases between. Germline loops: CDR1 SGHRS, CDR2 YFSETQ. Here the CDR3 DNA reads TGCGCCAGCAGCCGGAGCCCTGATGGGAATGAGCAGTTCTTC. This gives the protein CASSRSPDGNEQFF.

The chain is built from TRBV5-4 and TRBJ2-2, with D hard to call. The length of the CDR3 is 13 residues. Trimming took off 2 bases at V and 5 bases at J, with 7 bases between the two ends. Germline V gene sequence: CDR1 SGHNT, CDR2 YYREEE (reference sequence). CDR3 DNA: TGTGCCAGCAGCTTTGTGGATACCGGGGAGCTGTTTTTT. Protein: CASSFVDTGELFF.

The table lists this clonotype with a few counts. The chain employs TRBV7-2 and TRBJ2-1, with TRBD1 as a possible D gene (6 bases). Trimming took off 6 bases at V and 5 bases at J, with 17 bases between the two ends. The CDR3 runs to 15 residues. CDR1 is SGHTA, CDR2 FQGNSA, per germline. CDR3 loop: CASSFVGGLNNEQFF. CDR3 nucleotide sequence: TGTGCCAGCAGTTTCGTAGGGGGTCTAAACAATGAGCAGTTCTTC. The variable domain in full, with the rest retrieved from reference TRBV7-2 and TRBJ2-1, is GAGVSQSPSNKVTEKGKDVELRCDPISGHTALYWYRQSLGQGLEFLIYFQGNSAPDKSGLPSDRFSAERTGGSVSTLTIQRTQQEDSAVYLCASSFVGGLNNEQFFGPGTRLTVL.

This clonotype was seen a few times. This chain connects TRBV20-1 to TRBJ2-5; maybe TRBD2 (6 bases). This CDR3 spans 13 amino acids. Looked up from germline, CDR1 is DFQATT and CDR2 is SNEGSKA (reference sequence). V was pared by 1 base and J by 7 bases, with 13 bases between. The CDR3 reads CSARAAGFVTQYF. The CDR3 DNA is TGCAGTGCTAGAGCGGCGGGATTTGTGACCCAGTACTTC.

This chain joins TRBV4-3 and TRBJ2-1, with TRBD2 identical over 10 bases. The V segment lost 1 base and the J segment 10 bases; nucleotides outside the gene matches: 13. CDR3 length equals 17 residues. Germline loops: CDR1 LGHNA, CDR2 YSLEER. The CDR3 loop is CASSQGPGASGRGEQFF. Here the CDR3 DNA reads TGCGCCAGCAGCCAAGGACCCGGGGCTAGCGGGAGAGGGGAGCAGTTCTTC.

This clonotype has just a few counts. This chain uses TRBV24-1 with TRBJ2-7; 12 nucleotides align to TRBD2. The germline V gene encodes CDR1 KGHDR and CDR2 SFDVKD. After removal of 4 bases from V and 1 base from J, the junction contained 7 bases not matched to a gene. The CDR3 has 17 residues. CDR3: CATSDTGLAGRSYEQYF. In nucleotides, the CDR3 is TGTGCCACCAGTGACACGGGACTAGCGGGTCGTTCCTACGAGCAGTACTTC.

This clonotype turned up a few times. The gene calls are TRBV29-1 and TRBJ2-1; tentatively, D is TRBD1 (7 bases). There are 14 residues in the CDR3. V was clipped by 7 bases and J by 3 bases, with 16 bases between them. Germline V gene sequence: CDR1 SQVTM, CDR2 ANQGSEA. The CDR3 DNA is TGCAGCGCGTACGGGGGACAGAACTACAATGAGCAGTTCTTC. Protein product: CSAYGGQNYNEQFF.

This clonotype was counted between two and nine times. The chain carries TRBV4-3 and TRBJ1-2, with a possible D match to TRBD1 (5 bases). The CDR3 has 15 amino acids. Trimming pared 4 bases from V and 5 bases from J, leaving 17 bases between. Germline V gene sequence: CDR1 LGHNA, CDR2 YSLEER. CDR3 DNA sequence: TGCGCCAGCAGCCCCCAAAGTGGGGCAGGGTATGGCTACACCTTC. Protein sequence: CASSPQSGAGYGYTF.

This clonotype was seen more than once but under ten times. The chain uses TRBV18 and TRBJ2-3; D uncertain. The germline CDR1 and CDR2 sequences are KGHSH and LQKENI. Trimming pared 0 bases from V and 1 base from J, leaving 5 bases between. The CDR3 runs to 14 residues. CDR3 sequence: CASSPPQRTDTQYF. The CDR3 DNA reads TGTGCCAGCTCACCACCCCAACGCACAGATACGCAGTATTTT.

This clonotype was observed a handful of times. The V call is TRBV28, the J call TRBJ2-6, with 7 bases matching TRBD1. Germline V lookup: CDR1 MDHEN, CDR2 SYDVKM. This CDR3 spans 16 amino acids. The V and J ends lost 8 bases and 9 bases, in that order; junction bases with no gene match: 16. CDR3 amino acids: CASEPLPGRGINVLTF. The CDR3 DNA sequence: TGTGCCAGCGAGCCACTCCCGGGCAGGGGGATCAACGTCCTGACTTTC.

The rearrangement links TRBV29-1 to TRBJ2-1; 9 bases fit TRBD1. Germline CDR1 and CDR2: SQVTM and ANQGSEA. The J segment lost 5 bases and the V segment lost 5 bases, leaving 13 bases of the junction unmatched. The CDR3 sequence is 16 residues long. This CDR3 reads CSVRPGTGSNNNEQFF. The CDR3 nucleotides are TGCAGCGTTCGTCCCGGGACAGGGTCGAACAACAATGAGCAGTTCTTC.

This clonotype was seen a handful of times. The gene calls are TRBV18 and TRBJ2-5, with 8 bases aligning to TRBD1. V trimming: 2 bases; J trimming: 4 bases; junction bases outside the gene matches: 3. The CDR3 totals 14 residues. From germline, CDR1 is KGHSH and CDR2 LQKENI. The CDR3 region is CASSPWTGPETQYF. CDR3 nucleotides: TGTGCCAGCTCACCATGGACAGGGCCAGAGACCCAGTACTTC.

The gene calls are TRBV11-1 and TRBJ2-3; 10 bases fit TRBD2. Germline loops: CDR1 SGHAT, CDR2 FQDESV (reference sequence). Unmatched junction bases numbered 8, after V lost 1 base and J lost 1 base. There are 18 residues in the CDR3. The CDR3: CASSLGLAGGLGTDTQYF. CDR3 DNA sequence: TGTGCCAGCAGCTTAGGATTAGCGGGAGGTCTCGGCACAGATACGCAGTATTTT.

The gene calls are TRBV27 and TRBJ2-5, with 10 nucleotides matching TRBD1. The CDR3 covers 13 residues. Germline V CDR1 and CDR2: MNHEY, SMNVEV (reference sequence). V was pared by 4 bases and J by 7 bases, with 3 bases of the junction left unmatched. DNA for the CDR3: TGTGCCAGCAGTTGGGGGGACAGGGGGACCCAGTACTTC. Translated: CASSWGDRGTQYF.

The chain couples TRBV6-6 to TRBJ2-7; the D is unclear. V lost 7 bases and J lost 3, with 7 bases in between. Germline V CDR1 and CDR2: MNHNY, SVGAGI (reference sequence). The CDR3 is made up of 11 amino acids. In DNA, the CDR3 is TGTGCCAGCACCAAAGGCTACGAGCAGTACTTC. Translating gives CASTKGYEQYF.

A few counts support this clonotype. The CDR3 DNA reads as TGCAGTGCTAGAGATGGGACAGGGGCCTACAATGAGCAGTTCTTC. This gives the protein CSARDGTGAYNEQFF. V is TRBV20-1 and J is TRBJ2-1; 10 nucleotides line up with TRBD1. The germline CDR1 and CDR2 sequences are DFQATT and SNEGSKA (reference sequence). This CDR3 spans 15 amino acids. Trimming cost V 0 bases and J 2 bases; bases outside gene matches: 1.